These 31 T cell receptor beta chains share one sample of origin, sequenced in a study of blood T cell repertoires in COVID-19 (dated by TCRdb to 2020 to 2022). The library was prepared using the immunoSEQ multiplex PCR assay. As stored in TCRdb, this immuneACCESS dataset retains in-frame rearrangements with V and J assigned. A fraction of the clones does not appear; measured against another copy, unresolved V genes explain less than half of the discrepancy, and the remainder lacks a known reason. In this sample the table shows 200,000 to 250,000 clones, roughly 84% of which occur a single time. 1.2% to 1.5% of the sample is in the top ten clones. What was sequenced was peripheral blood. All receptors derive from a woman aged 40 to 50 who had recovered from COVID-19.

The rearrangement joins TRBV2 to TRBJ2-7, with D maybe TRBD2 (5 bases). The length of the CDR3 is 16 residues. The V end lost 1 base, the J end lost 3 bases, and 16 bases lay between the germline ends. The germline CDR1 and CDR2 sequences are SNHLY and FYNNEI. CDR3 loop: CASSEGSSGGVYEQYF. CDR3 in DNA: TGTGCCAGCAGTGAAGGATCGAGCGGTGGGGTCTACGAGCAGTACTTC.

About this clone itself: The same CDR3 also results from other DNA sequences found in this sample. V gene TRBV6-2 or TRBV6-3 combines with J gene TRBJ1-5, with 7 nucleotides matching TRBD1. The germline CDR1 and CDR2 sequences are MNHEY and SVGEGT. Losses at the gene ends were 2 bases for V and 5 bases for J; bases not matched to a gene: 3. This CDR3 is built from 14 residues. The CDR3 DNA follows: TGTGCCAGCAGTTACCCCACAGGGGATCAGCCCCAGCATTTT. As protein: CASSYPTGDQPQHF.

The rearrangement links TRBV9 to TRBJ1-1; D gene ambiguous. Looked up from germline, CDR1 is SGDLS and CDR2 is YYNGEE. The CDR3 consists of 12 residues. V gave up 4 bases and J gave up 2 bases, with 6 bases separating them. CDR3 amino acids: CASSSSNTEAFF. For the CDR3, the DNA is TGTGCCAGCAGCTCGAGCAACACTGAAGCTTTCTTT.

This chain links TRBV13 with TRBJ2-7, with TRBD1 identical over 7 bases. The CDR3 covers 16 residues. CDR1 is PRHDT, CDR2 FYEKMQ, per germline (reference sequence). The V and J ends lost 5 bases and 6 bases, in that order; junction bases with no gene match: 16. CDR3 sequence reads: CASSIGGQHRFGEQYF. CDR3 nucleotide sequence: TGTGCCAGCAGCATTGGGGGACAGCACAGGTTTGGCGAGCAGTACTTC.

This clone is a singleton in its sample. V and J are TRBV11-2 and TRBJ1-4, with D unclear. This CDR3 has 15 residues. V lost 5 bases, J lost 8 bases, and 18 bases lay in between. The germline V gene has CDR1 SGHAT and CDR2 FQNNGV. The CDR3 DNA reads TGTGCCAGCAGCACCCGCTTATCCGGAGGAGAAAAACTGTTTTTT. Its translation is CASSTRLSGGEKLFF.

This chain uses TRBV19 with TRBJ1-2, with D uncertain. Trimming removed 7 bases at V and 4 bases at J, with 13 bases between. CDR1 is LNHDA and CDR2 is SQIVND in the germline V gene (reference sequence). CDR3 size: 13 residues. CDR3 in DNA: TGTGCCAGTACTACCACCAAAGTCTATGGCTACACCTTC. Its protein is CASTTTKVYGYTF.

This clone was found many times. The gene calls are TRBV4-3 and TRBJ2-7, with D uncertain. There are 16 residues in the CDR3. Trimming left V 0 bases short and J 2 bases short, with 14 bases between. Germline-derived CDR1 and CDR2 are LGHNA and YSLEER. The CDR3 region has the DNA TGCGCCAGCAGCCAAGATTTGGGCGCCGGCACCTACGAGCAGTACTTC. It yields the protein CASSQDLGAGTYEQYF.

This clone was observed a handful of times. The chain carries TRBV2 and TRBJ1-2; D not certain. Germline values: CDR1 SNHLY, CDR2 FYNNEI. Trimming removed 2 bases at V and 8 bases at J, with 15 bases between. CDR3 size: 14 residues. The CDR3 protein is CASSEMGASNGYTF. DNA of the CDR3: TGTGCCAGCAGTGAAATGGGCGCCTCTAACGGCTACACCTTC.

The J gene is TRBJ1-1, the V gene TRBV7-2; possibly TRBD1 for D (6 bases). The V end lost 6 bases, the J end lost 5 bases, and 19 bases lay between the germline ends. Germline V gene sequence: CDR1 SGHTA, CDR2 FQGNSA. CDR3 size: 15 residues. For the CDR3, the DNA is TGTGCCAGCAGACAAGCTCCGACAGGCAGGACTGAAGCTTTCTTT. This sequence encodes CASRQAPTGRTEAFF.

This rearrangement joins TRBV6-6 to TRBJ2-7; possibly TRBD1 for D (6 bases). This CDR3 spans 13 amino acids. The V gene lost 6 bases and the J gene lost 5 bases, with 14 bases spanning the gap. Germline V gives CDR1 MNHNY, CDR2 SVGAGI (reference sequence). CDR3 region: CASSTGQMDEQYF. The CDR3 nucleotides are TGTGCCAGCAGCACCGGACAGATGGACGAGCAGTACTTC.

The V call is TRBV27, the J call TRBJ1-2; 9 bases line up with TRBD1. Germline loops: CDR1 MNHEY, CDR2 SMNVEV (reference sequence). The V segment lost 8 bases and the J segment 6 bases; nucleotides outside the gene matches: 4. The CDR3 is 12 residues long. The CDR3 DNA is TGTGCCAGCGGCGACAGGGGGAATGGCTACACCTTC. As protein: CASGDRGNGYTF.

The CDR3 nucleotides read TGTGCCAGCAGCTGGACAGGGGAGGGCACTGAAGCTTTCTTT. Residues: CASSWTGEGTEAFF. V usage is TRBV11-2 and J usage is TRBJ1-1, with 9 bases lining up with TRBD1. Germline V gene data show CDR1 as SGHAT and CDR2 as FQNNGV. This CDR3 has 14 residues. The V segment lost 4 bases and the J segment 4 bases; nucleotides outside the gene matches: 4.

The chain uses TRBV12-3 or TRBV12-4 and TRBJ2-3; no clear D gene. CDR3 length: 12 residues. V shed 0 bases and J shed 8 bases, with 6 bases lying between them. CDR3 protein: CASSLATGTQYF. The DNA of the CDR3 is TGTGCCAGCAGTTTAGCCACGGGTACGCAGTATTTT.

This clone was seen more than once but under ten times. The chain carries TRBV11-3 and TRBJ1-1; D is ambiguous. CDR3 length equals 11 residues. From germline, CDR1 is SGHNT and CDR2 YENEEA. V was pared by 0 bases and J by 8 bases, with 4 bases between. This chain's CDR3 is CASSLDTEAFF. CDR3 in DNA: TGTGCCAGCAGCTTAGATACAGAAGCTTTCTTT.

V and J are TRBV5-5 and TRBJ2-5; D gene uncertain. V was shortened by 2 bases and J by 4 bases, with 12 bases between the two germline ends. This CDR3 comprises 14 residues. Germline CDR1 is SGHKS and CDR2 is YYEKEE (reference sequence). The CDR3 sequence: CASSFSTPSETQYF. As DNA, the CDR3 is TGTGCCAGCAGCTTTTCTACCCCGTCAGAGACCCAGTACTTC.

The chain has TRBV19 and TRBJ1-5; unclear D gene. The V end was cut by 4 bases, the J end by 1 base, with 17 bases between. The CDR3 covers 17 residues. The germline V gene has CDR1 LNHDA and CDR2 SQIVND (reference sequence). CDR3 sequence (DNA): TGTGCCAGTAGTAGCCAGGCTCCCTTGGGCAGCAATCAGCCCCAGCATTTT. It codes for CASSSQAPLGSNQPQHF.

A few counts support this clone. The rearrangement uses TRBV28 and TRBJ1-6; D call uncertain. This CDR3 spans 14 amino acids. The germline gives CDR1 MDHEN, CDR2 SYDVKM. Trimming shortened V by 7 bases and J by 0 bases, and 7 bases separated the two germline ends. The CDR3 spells CASIQSSYNSPLHF. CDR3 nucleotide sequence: TGTGCCAGCATACAAAGCTCCTATAATTCACCCCTCCACTTT.

The DNA for the CDR3 is TGTGCCAGTAGACCACAGGGTGCATATGGCTACACCTTC. Translating gives CASRPQGAYGYTF. V and J are TRBV19 and TRBJ1-2; TRBD1 is a possible D gene (6 bases). V dropped 6 bases and J dropped 5 bases, with 13 bases sitting between them. Germline-derived CDR1 and CDR2 are LNHDA and SQIVND (reference sequence). The CDR3 is made up of 13 amino acids.

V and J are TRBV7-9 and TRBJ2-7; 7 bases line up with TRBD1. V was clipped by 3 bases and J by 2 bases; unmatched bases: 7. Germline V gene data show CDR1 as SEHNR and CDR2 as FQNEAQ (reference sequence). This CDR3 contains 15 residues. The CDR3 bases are TGTGCCAGCAGCTTGGCCGGACAGGTGGCCTACGAGCAGTACTTC. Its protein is CASSLAGQVAYEQYF. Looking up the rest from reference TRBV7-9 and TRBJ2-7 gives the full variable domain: DTGVSQNPRHKITKRGQNVTFRCDPISEHNRLYWYRQTLGQGPEFLTYFQNEAQLEKSRLLSDRFSAERPKGSFSTLEIQRTEQGDSAMYLCASSLAGQVAYEQYFGPGTRLTVT.

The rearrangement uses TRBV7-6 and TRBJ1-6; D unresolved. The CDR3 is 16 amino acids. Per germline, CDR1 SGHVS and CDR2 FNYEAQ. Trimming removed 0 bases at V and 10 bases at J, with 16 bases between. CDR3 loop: CASSLAPASLDSPLHF. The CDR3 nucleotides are TGTGCCAGCAGCTTAGCGCCGGCATCTCTAGACTCACCCCTCCACTTT.

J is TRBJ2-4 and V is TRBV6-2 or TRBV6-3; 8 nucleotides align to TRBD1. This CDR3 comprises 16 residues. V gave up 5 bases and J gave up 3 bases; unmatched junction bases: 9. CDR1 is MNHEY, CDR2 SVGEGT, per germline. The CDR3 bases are TGTGCCAGCAGTGGACAGGGCCACTTAGGCAAAAACATTCAGTACTTC. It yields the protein CASSGQGHLGKNIQYF.

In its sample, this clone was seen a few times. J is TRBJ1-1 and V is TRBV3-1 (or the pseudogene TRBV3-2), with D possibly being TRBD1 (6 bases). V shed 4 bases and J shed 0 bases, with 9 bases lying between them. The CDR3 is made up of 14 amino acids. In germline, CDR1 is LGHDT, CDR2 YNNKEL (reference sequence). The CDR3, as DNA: TGTGCCAGCAGCCGGACAGTCATGAACACTGAAGCTTTCTTT. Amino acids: CASSRTVMNTEAFF.

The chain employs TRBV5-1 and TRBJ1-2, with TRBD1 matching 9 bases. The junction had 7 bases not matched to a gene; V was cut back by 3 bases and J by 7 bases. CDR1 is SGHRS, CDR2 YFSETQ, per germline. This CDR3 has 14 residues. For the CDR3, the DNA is TGCGCCAGCAGCTCTACAGGGGGCGAAGGTGGCTACACCTTC. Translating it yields CASSSTGGEGGYTF. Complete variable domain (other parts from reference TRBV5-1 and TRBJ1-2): KAGVTQTPRYLIKTRGQQVTLSCSPISGHRSVSWYQQTPGQGLQFLFEYFSETQRNKGNFPGRFSGRQFSNSRSEMNVSTLELGDSALYLCASSSTGGEGGYTFGSGTRLTVV.

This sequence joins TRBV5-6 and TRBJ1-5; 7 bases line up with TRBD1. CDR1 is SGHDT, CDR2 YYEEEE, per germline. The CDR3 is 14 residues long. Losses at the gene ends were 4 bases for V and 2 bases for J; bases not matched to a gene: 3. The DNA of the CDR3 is TGTGCCAGCAGCGCCGGACAGGGCAATCAGCCCCAGCATTTT. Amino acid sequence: CASSAGQGNQPQHF. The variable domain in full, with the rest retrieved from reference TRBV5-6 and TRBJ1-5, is DAGVTQSPTHLIKTRGQQVTLRCSPKSGHDTVSWYQQALGQGPQFIFQYYEEEERQRGNFPDRFSGHQFPNYSSELNVNALLLGDSALYLCASSAGQGNQPQHFGDGTRLSIL.

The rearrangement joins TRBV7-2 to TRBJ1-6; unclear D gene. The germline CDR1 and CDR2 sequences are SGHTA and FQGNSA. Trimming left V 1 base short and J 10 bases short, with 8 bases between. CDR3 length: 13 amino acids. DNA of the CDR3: TGTGCCAGCAGCTTAGGTACCCAGTCACCCCTCCACTTT. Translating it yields CASSLGTQSPLHF.

As DNA, the CDR3 is TGTGCCAGTAGCCTGGGTTGGGCGGGGGGTCGTGATGAGCAGTTCTTC. As protein: CASSLGWAGGRDEQFF. This sequence joins TRBV19 and TRBJ2-1, with 8 positions matching TRBD2. The CDR3 spans 16 residues. The J segment lost 8 bases and the V segment lost 6 bases, leaving 15 bases of the junction unmatched. Germline lookup yields CDR1 LNHDA and CDR2 SQIVND (reference sequence).

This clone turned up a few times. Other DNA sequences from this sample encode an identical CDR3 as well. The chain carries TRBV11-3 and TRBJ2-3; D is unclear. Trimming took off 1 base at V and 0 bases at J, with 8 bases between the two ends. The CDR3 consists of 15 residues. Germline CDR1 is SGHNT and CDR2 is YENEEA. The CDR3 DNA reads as TGTGCCAGCAGCTTAGGAGGTTTGAGCACAGATACGCAGTATTTT. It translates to CASSLGGLSTDTQYF. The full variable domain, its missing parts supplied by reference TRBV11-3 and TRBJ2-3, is EAGVVQSPRYKIIEKKQPVAFWCNPISGHNTLYWYLQNLGQGPELLIRYENEEAVDDSQLPKDRFSAERLKGVDSTLKIQPAELGDSAVYLCASSLGGLSTDTQYFGPGTRLTVL.

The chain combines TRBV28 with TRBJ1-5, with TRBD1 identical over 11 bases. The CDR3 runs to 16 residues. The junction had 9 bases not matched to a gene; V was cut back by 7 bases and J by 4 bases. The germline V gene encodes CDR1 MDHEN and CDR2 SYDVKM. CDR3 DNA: TGTGCCAGCATTTCCCCCGGGACAGGGGGTAATCAGCCCCAGCATTTT. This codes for CASISPGTGGNQPQHF. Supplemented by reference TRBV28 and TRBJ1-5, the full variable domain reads DVKVTQSSRYLVKRTGEKVFLECVQDMDHENMFWYRQDPGLGLRLIYFSYDVKMKEKGDIPEGYSVSREKKERFSLILESASTNQTSMYLCASISPGTGGNQPQHFGDGTRLSIL.

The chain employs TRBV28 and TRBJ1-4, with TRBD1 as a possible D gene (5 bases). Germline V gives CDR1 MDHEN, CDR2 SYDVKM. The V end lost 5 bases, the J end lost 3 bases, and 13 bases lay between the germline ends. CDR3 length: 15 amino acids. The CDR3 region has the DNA TGTGCCAGCAGTCAACCTTCGGGGGCTAATGAAAAACTGTTTTTT. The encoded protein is CASSQPSGANEKLFF.

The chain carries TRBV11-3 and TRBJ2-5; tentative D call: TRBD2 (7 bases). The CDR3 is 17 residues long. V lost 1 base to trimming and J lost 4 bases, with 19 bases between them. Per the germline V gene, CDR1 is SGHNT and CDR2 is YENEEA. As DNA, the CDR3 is TGTGCCAGCAGCTTAGGGAGGGGGGGTCAGGGCCGAGAGACCCAGTACTTC. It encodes CASSLGRGGQGRETQYF. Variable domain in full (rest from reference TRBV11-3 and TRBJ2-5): EAGVVQSPRYKIIEKKQPVAFWCNPISGHNTLYWYLQNLGQGPELLIRYENEEAVDDSQLPKDRFSAERLKGVDSTLKIQPAELGDSAVYLCASSLGRGGQGRETQYFGPGTRLLVL.

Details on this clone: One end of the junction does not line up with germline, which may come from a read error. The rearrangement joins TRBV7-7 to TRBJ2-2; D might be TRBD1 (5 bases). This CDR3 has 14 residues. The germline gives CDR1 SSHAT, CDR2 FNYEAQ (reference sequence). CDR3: CASSPDTNTGELFF. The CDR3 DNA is TGTGCTAGCAGCCCGGACACCAACACCGGGGAGCTGTTTTTT. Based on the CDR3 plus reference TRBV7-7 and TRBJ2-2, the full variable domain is GAGVSQSPRYKVTKRGQDVTLRCDPISSHATLYWYQQALGQGPEFLTYFNYEAQPDKSGLPSDRFSAERPEGSISTLTIQRTEQRDSAMYRCASSPDTNTGELFFGEGSRLTVL.